This TCR beta chain comes out of a study of long-term antiretroviral therapy in people with HIV. V was cut by 5 bases and J by 4 bases, with 15 bases left in between. Germline V gives CDR1 KGHSH, CDR2 LQKENI. The CDR3 is 14 amino acids. About this clone: The target antigen is unknown.

Overall study results and limits: Relative to control repertoires, HIV repertoires exhibited narrower CDR3 length ranges. Those clones which expanded before ART made up the dominant part of the repertoire at all time points.

Survey-level immunoSEQ v3.0 assays were run. The repertoire was sequenced with immunoSEQ multiplex PCR; TCRdb's copy has only in-frame clones and lacks some. The table shows 39,000 or so clones, with over 70% occurring only once. This TCR came from a young man with HIV. The sequenced sample was unsorted PBMCs, obtained 0.6 years after starting antiretroviral therapy. V is TRBV18 and J is TRBJ2-7, with a possible D match to TRBD2 (6 bases). The CDR3 sequence: CASSAPGVLYEQYF. The DNA of the CDR3 is TGTGCCAGCTCAGCCCCGGGAGTATTGTACGAGCAGTACTTC.